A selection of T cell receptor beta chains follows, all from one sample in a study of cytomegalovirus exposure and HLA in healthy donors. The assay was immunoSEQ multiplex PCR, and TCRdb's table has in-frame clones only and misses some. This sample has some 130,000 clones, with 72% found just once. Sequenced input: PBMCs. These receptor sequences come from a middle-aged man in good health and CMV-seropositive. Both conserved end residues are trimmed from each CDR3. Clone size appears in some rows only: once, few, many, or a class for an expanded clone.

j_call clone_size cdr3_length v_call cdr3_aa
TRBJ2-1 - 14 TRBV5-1 ASSSRATSGYNEQF
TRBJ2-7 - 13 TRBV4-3 ASSQEPGQNYEQY
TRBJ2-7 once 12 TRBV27 ASSLRSLGGEQY
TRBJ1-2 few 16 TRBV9 ASSSRTGEPYENYGYT
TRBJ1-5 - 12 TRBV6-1 ASGLAGGNQPQH
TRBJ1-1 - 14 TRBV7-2 ASSPYTGGMGTEAF
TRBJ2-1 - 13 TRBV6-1 ASSELGEGRNEQF
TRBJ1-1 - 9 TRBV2 ASSYDRAAF
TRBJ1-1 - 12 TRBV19 ASTRQGNSVEAF
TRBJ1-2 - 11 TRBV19 ASSITQISGYT
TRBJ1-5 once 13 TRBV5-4 ASSLGGASNQPQH
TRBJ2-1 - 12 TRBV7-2 ASSSDTSYNEQF
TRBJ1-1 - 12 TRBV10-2 ASSDAGWNTEAF
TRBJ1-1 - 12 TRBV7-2 ASSLRQLDTAAF
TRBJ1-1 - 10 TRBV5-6 ASSSGRTEAF
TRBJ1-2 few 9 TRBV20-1 RPGGSRGYT
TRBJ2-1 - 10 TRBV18 ASSLDSNEQF
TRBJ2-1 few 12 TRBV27 ASSPTSWANEQF
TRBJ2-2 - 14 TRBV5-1 ASSLGVSGGTGELF
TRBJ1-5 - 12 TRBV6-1 ASSRTGNDQPQH
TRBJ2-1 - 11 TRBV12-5 ASGSDRGDEQF
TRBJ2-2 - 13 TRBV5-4 ASSRGRGNTGELF
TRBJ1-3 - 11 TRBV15 ATATGSGNTIY
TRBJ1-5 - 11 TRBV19 ASCATGNQPQH
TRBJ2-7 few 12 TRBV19 ASSLTGGSYEQY
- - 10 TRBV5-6 ASSRIDYEQY
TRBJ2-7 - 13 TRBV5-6 ASSWRQSNFYEQY
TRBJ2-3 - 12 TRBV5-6 ASSLQGSSDTQY
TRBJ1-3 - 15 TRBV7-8 ASSLNTDSFSGNTIY
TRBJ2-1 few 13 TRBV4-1 ASSQAREGHNEQF
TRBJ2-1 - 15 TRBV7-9 ASSTGLAGTIYNEQF
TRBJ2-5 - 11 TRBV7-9 ASSSRQQETQY
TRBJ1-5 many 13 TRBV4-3 ASSQDAISNQPQH
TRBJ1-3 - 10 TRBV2 ASSPTGNTIY
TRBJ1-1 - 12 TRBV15 ATSRDTGVTEAF
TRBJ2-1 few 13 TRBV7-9 ASSLNAGGPYEQF
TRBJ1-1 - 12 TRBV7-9 ASSDIQVATEAF
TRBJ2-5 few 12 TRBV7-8 ASSPRGRWETQY
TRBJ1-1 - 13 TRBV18 ASSPRQSVNTEAF
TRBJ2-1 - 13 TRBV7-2 ASSISGRALNEQF
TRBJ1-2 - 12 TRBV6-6 ASTRGQGNYGYT
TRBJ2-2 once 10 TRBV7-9 ASSFSAGELF
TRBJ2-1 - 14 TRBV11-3 ASSFLAGAPNNEQF
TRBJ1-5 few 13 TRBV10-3 ATAWGDHSNQPQH
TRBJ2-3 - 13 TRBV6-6 ASSYGQTPADTQY
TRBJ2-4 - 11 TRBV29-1 SARTVAKNIQY
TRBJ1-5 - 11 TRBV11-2 ASSLQGNQPQH
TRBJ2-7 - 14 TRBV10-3 AISDTSGVSSYEQY
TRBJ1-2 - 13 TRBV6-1 ASSEVGTANYGYT
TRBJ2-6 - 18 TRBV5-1 ASSLNPPGQGISGANVLT
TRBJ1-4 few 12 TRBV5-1 ASSPTATNEKLF
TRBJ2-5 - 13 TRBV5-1 ASSSGRGGQETQY
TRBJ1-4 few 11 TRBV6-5 ASRADGNEKLF
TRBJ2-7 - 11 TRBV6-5 ASSYVSSYEQY
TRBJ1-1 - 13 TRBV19 ASNAGRGTATEAF
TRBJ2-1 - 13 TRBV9 ASSVVTGSGGEQF
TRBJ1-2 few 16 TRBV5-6 ASSLLTKGQLTRYGYT
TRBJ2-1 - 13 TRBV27 ASKTGLAGFNEQF
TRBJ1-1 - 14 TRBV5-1 ASSLVRQGGNTEAF